Listed below are T cell receptor beta chains from one sample, sequenced in a study of T cell responses to AZD1222 COVID-19 vaccine. Sequenced by immunoSEQ multiplex PCR; TCRdb stores in-frame clones only, minus some. The sample has more than 110,000 clones, approximately 86% seen once. Sequences were derived from peripheral blood, sampled on day 0 of AZD1222 vaccination. These receptors were taken from an adult in good health. The CDR3 runs from the conserved cysteine through the conserved F or W. The D gene is left open where the match is weak. Size tells how often a clone was seen (once, few, many) or the class of an expanded clone, and some rows leave it out.

>TRBV10-2|TRBJ2-3|-|-
TGCGCCAGCAGTGAGCCGGGACTGAGCACAGATACGCAGTATTTT
CASSEPGLSTDTQYF
>TRBV12-3/TRBV12-4|TRBJ2-3|-|-
TGTGCCAGCAGTCGAGCGGGAGATACGCAGTATTTT
CASSRAGDTQYF
>TRBV6-5|TRBJ1-5|TRBD1|-
TGTGCCAGCAGTCAGGGGGCGGATCAGCCCCAGCATTTT
CASSQGADQPQHF
>TRBV18|TRBJ2-1|-|-
TGTGCCAGCTCACCCGAGACCCATTATGAGCAGTTCTTC
CASSPETHYEQFF
>TRBV7-9|TRBJ1-4|TRBD1|-
TGTGCCAGCAGCATCGCACAGGGGGCAGGTGAAAAACTGTTTTTT
CASSIAQGAGEKLFF
>TRBV3-1/TRBV3-2|TRBJ2-3|TRBD1|few
TGTGCCAGCAGCCCGATTAGACAGGGCGTCACAGATACGCAGTATTTT
CASSPIRQGVTDTQYF
>TRBV6-5|TRBJ2-5|-|-
TGTGCCAGCACCCCAGTCCCCCAAGAGACCCAGTACTTC
CASTPVPQETQYF
>TRBV5-4|TRBJ1-6|-|-
TGTGCCAGCAGCTTCGGGAGCTCCTATAATTCACCCCTCCACTTT
CASSFGSSYNSPLHF
>TRBV28|TRBJ1-2|-|-
TGTGCCAGCAGATCAAGCAGTCAGCGAGGCTACACCTTC
CASRSSSQRGYTF
>TRBV6-2/TRBV6-3|TRBJ2-7|-|few
TGTGCCAGCAGTTACCGGGCGTCAGGCTACGAGCAGTACTTC
CASSYRASGYEQYF